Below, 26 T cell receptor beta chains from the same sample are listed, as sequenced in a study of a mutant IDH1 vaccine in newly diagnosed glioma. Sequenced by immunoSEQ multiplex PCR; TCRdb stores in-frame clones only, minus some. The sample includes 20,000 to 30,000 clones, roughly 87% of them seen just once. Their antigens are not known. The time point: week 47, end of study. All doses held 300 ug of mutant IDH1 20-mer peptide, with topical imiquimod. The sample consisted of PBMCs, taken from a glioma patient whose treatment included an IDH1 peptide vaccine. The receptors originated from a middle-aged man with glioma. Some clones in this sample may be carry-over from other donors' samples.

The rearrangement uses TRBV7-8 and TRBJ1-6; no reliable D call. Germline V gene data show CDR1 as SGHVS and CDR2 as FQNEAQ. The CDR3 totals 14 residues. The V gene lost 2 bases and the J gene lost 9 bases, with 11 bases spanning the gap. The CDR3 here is CASSLRPLISPLHF. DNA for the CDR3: TGTGCCAGCAGCTTAAGGCCACTTATTTCACCCCTCCACTTT.

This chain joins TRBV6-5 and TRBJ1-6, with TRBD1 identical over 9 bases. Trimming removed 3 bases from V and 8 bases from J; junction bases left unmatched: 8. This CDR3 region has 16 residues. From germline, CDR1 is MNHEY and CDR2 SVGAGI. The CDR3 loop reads CASSYILGTGYSPLHF. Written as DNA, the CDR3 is TGTGCCAGCAGTTATATTTTGGGGACAGGGTATTCACCCCTCCACTTT.

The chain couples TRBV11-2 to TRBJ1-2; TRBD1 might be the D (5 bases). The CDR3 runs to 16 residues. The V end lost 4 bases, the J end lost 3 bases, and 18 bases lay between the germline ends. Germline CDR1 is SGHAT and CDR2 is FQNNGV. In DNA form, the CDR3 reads TGTGCCAGCAGCTCCCGGGGGAGCAAGAATCACTATGGCTACACCTTC. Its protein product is CASSSRGSKNHYGYTF.

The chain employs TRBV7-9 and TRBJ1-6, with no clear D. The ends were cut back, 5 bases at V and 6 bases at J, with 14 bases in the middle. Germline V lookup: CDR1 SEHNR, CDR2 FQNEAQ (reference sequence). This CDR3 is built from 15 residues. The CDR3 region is CASSPSGGSNSPLHF. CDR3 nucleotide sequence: TGTGCCAGCAGCCCGAGTGGTGGTAGTAATTCACCCCTCCACTTT.

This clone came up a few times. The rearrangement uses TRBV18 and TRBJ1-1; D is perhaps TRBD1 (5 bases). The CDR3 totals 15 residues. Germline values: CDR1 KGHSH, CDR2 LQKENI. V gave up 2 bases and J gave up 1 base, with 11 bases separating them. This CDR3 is CASSPRDRGNTEAFF. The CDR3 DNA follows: TGTGCCAGCTCACCAAGGGACCGCGGGAACACTGAAGCTTTCTTT. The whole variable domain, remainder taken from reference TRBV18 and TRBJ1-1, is NAGVMQNPRHLVRRRGQEARLRCSPMKGHSHVYWYRQLPEEGLKFMVYLQKENIIDESGMPKERFSAEFPKEGPSILRIQQVVRGDSAAYFCASSPRDRGNTEAFFGQGTRLTVV.

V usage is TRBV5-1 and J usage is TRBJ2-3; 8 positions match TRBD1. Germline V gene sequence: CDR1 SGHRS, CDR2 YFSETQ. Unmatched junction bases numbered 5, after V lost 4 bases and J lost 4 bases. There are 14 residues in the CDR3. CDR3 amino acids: CASSAWDRPDTQYF. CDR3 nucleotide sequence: TGCGCCAGCAGCGCCTGGGACAGGCCAGATACGCAGTATTTT.

CDR3: CASSVANTLFSQETQYF. In DNA, the CDR3 is TGTGCCAGCAGTGTAGCCAACACTCTATTCAGCCAGGAGACCCAGTACTTC. The gene calls are TRBV2 and TRBJ2-5, with unresolved D. Germline assignment: CDR1 SNHLY and CDR2 FYNNEI. The ends were cut back, 4 bases at V and 5 bases at J, with 23 bases in the middle. The CDR3 consists of 17 residues.

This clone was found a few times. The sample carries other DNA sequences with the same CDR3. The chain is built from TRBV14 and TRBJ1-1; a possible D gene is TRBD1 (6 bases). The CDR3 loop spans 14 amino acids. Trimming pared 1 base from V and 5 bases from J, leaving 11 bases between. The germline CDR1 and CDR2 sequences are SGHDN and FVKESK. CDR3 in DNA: TGTGCCAGCAGCCAAGCCAGGGGAGGTACTGAAGCTTTCTTT. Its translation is CASSQARGGTEAFF.

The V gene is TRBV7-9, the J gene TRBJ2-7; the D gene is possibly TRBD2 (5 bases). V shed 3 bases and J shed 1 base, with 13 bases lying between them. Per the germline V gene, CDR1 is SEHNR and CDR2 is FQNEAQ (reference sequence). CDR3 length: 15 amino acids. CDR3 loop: CASSLGEGSSYEQYF. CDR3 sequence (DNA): TGTGCCAGCAGCTTGGGTGAGGGTTCTTCCTACGAGCAGTACTTC.

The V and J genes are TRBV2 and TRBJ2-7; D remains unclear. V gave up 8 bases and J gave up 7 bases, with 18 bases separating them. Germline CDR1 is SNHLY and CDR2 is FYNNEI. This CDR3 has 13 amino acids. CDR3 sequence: CASGPTPLGEQYF. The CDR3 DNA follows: TGTGCCAGCGGACCGACGCCCTTAGGGGAGCAGTACTTC. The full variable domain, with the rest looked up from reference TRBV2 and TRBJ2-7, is EPEVTQTPSHQVTQMGQEVILRCVPISNHLYFYWYRQILGQKVEFLVSFYNNEISEKSEIFDDQFSVERPDGSNFTLKIRSTKLEDSAMYFCASGPTPLGEQYFGPGTRLTVT.

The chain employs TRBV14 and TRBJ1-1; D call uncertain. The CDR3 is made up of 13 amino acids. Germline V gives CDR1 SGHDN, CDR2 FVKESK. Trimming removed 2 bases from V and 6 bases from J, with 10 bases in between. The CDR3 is CASSQRTAAEAFF. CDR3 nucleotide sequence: TGTGCCAGCAGCCAAAGAACAGCAGCTGAAGCTTTCTTT.

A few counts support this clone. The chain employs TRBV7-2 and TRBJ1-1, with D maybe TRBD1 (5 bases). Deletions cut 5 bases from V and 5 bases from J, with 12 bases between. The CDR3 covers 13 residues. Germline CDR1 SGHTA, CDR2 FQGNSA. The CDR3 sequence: CASSVAGSTEAFF. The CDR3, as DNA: TGTGCCAGCAGCGTCGCAGGGAGTACTGAAGCTTTCTTT.

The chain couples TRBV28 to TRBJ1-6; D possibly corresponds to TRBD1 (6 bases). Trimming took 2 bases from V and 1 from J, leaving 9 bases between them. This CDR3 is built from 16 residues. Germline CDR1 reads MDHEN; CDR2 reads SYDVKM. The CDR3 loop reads CASSLGGGSYNSPLHF. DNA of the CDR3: TGTGCCAGCAGTTTAGGGGGCGGGTCCTATAATTCACCCCTCCACTTT.

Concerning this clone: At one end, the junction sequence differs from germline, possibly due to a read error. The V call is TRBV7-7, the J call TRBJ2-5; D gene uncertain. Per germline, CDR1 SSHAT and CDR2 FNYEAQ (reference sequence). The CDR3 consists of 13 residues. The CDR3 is CASSLVLRETQYF. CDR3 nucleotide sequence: TGTGCTAGCAGCTTAGTTCTTCGAGAGACCCAGTACTTC.

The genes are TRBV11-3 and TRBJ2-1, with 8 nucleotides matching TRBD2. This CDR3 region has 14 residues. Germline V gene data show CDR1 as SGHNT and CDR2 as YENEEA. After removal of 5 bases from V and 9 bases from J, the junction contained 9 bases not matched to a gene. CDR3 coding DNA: TGTGCCAGCAGCGGAGGCGGGGGGTTCGGTGAGCAGTTCTTC. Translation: CASSGGGGFGEQFF.

CDR3 residues: CASRQQGGSSYEQYF. In DNA, the CDR3 is TGTGCCAGCAGACAACAGGGGGGCAGCTCCTACGAGCAGTACTTC. The chain uses TRBV6-6 and TRBJ2-7, with 8 bases lining up with TRBD1. There are 15 residues in the CDR3. The germline V gene encodes CDR1 MNHNY and CDR2 SVGAGI (reference sequence). V shed 6 bases and J 0 bases; nucleotides not matched to a gene: 7.

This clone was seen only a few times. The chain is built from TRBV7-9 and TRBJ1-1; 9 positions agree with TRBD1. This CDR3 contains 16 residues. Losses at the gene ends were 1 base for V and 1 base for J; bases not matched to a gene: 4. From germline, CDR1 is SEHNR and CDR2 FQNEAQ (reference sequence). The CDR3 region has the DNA TGTGCCAGCAGCTTAGTGGGACAGGGACCGAACACTGAAGCTTTCTTT. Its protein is CASSLVGQGPNTEAFF. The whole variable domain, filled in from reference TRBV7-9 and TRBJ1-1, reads DTGVSQNPRHKITKRGQNVTFRCDPISEHNRLYWYRQTLGQGPEFLTYFQNEAQLEKSRLLSDRFSAERPKGSFSTLEIQRTEQGDSAMYLCASSLVGQGPNTEAFFGQGTRLTVV.

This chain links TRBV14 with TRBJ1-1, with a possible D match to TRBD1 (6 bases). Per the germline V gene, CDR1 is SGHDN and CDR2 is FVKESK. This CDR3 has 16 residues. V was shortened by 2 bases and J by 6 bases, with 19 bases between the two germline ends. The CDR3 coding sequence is TGTGCCAGCAGCCAAAATGCGGGGGGCTTTTGGCCTGAAGCTTTCTTT. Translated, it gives CASSQNAGGFWPEAFF. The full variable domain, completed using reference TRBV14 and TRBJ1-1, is EAGVTQFPSHSVIEKGQTVTLRCDPISGHDNLYWYRRVMGKEIKFLLHFVKESKQDESGMPNNRFLAERTGGTYSTLKVQPAELEDSGVYFCASSQNAGGFWPEAFFGQGTRLTVV.

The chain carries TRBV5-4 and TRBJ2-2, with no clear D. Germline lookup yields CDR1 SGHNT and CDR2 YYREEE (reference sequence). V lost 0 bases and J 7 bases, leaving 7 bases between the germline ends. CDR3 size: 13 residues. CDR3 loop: CASSLGVGGELFF. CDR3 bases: TGTGCCAGCAGCTTGGGGGTGGGCGGGGAGCTGTTTTTT.

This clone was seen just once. The CDR3: CASSYSGRYEQYF. The DNA for the CDR3 is TGTGCCAGCAGTTACTCTGGACGGTACGAGCAGTACTTC. V is TRBV6-5 and J is TRBJ2-7; D is unresolved. Germline loops: CDR1 MNHEY, CDR2 SVGAGI. V gave up 0 bases and J gave up 4 bases, with 7 bases separating them. The CDR3 covers 13 residues.

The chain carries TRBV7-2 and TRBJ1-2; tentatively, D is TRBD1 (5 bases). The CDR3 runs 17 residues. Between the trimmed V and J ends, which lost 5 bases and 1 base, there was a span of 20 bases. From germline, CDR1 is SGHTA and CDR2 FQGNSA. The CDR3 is CASSRRENAGNNYGYTF. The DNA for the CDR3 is TGTGCCAGCAGCCGCAGGGAGAACGCGGGGAATAACTATGGCTACACCTTC. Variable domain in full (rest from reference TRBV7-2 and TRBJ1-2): GAGVSQSPSNKVTEKGKDVELRCDPISGHTALYWYRQSLGQGLEFLIYFQGNSAPDKSGLPSDRFSAERTGGSVSTLTIQRTQQEDSAVYLCASSRRENAGNNYGYTFGSGTRLTVV.

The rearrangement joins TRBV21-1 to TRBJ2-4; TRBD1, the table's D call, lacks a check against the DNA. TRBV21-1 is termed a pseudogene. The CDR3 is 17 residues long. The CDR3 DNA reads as TGTGCCAGCAGCAAAGAGGGGCAGTCCCTAGCCAAAAACATTCAGTACTTC. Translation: CASSKEGQSLAKNIQYF.

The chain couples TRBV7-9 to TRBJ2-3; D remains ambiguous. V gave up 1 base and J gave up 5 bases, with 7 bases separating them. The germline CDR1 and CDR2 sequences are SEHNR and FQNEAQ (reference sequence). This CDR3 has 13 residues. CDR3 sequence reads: CASSLVVGDTQYF. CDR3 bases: TGTGCCAGCAGCTTAGTTGTTGGAGATACGCAGTATTTT. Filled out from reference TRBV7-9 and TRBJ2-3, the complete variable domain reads DTGVSQNPRHKITKRGQNVTFRCDPISEHNRLYWYRQTLGQGPEFLTYFQNEAQLEKSRLLSDRFSAERPKGSFSTLEIQRTEQGDSAMYLCASSLVVGDTQYFGPGTRLTVL.

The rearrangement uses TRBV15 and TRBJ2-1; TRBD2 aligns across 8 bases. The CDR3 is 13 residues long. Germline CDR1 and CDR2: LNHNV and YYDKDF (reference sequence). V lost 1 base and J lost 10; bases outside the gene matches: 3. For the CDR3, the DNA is TGTGCCACCAGCAGAGTAAGGACTAGCGAGCAGTTCTTC. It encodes CATSRVRTSEQFF.

CDR3 DNA sequence: TGTGCCTGGAGTCTAACGGGGACGGAGAGCAATCAGCCCCAGCATTTT. This gives the protein CAWSLTGTESNQPQHF. The chain employs TRBV30 and TRBJ1-5; D possibly corresponds to TRBD1 (5 bases). V lost 2 bases, J lost 1 base, and 15 bases lay in between. Germline lookup yields CDR1 GTSNPN and CDR2 SVGIG (reference sequence). There are 16 residues in the CDR3.

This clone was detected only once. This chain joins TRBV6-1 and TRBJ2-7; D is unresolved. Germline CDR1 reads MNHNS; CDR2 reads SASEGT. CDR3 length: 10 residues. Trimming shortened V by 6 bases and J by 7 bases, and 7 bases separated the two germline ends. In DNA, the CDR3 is TGTGCCAGCAGAGAGGAGGAGCAGTACTTC. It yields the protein CASREEEQYF.